Each of the 13 T cell receptor beta chains below was sequenced from the same sample in a study of cytomegalovirus exposure and HLA in healthy donors. The study ran its PCR with 60 Vbeta and 13 Jbeta primers. TCRdb keeps only in-frame clones here, not all; method: immunoSEQ multiplex PCR. There are around 170,000 clones in the sample; 75% to 85% occur only once, and more than 1.4% lies in the top ten. Sequencing input: PBMCs. All receptors come from a man between 18 and 35 years old in good health and CMV-seronegative.

The chain carries TRBV5-1 and TRBJ2-1, with 8 bases matching TRBD2. Germline-derived CDR1 and CDR2 are SGHRS and YFSETQ. The CDR3 is made up of 16 amino acids. V lost 0 bases and J lost 8; bases outside the gene matches: 10. CDR3 loop: CASSLVLAGGGDEQFF. The DNA of the CDR3 is TGCGCCAGCAGCTTGGTTTTGGCGGGAGGTGGCGATGAGCAGTTCTTC.

The rearrangement uses TRBV4-3 and TRBJ2-7; TRBD2 matches 13 bases. The CDR3 totals 16 residues. Germline CDR1 and CDR2: LGHNA and YSLEER. Trimming at V came to 0 bases and at J to 6 bases, leaving 5 bases not matched to a gene. The chain's CDR3 is CASSQETSGRFTEQYF. Written as DNA, the CDR3 is TGCGCCAGCAGCCAAGAGACTAGCGGGAGGTTCACCGAGCAGTACTTC.

This chain connects TRBV15 to TRBJ1-5, with TRBD1 identical over 11 bases. Germline lookup yields CDR1 LNHNV and CDR2 YYDKDF (reference sequence). Trimming cost V 0 bases and J 5 bases; bases outside gene matches: 9. CDR3 length equals 18 residues. The chain's CDR3 is CATSRDSRDRGFDQPQHF. CDR3 nucleotides: TGTGCCACCAGCAGAGATTCCCGGGACAGGGGGTTTGATCAGCCCCAGCATTTT. Looking up the rest from reference TRBV15 and TRBJ1-5 gives the full variable domain: DAMVIQNPRYQVTQFGKPVTLSCSQTLNHNVMYWYQQKSSQAPKLLFHYYDKDFNNEADTPDNFQSRRPNTSFCFLDIRSPGLGDTAMYLCATSRDSRDRGFDQPQHFGDGTRLSIL.

The chain carries TRBV19 and TRBJ1-2; D is unclear. Germline CDR1 reads LNHDA; CDR2 reads SQIVND (reference sequence). V was trimmed by 0 bases and J by 6 bases, leaving 17 bases between them. The CDR3 covers 16 residues. Written as DNA, the CDR3 is TGTGCCAGTAGTATAGATGAGGAATCGTTCGGGAATGGCTACACCTTC. Amino acid sequence: CASSIDEESFGNGYTF.

The V gene is TRBV10-3, the J gene TRBJ2-1; TRBD1 matches at 7 bases. Germline CDR1 ENHRY, CDR2 SYGVKD. The CDR3 runs 13 residues. Losses at the gene ends were 5 bases for V and 4 bases for J; bases not matched to a gene: 2. The CDR3 sequence: CAISPTGYNEQFF. In DNA, the CDR3 is TGTGCCATCAGTCCGACAGGGTACAATGAGCAGTTCTTC.

This rearrangement joins TRBV18 to TRBJ1-5; no clear D gene. Per the germline V gene, CDR1 is KGHSH and CDR2 is LQKENI. The CDR3 has 17 residues. Trimming shortened V by 0 bases and J by 0 bases, and 12 bases separated the two germline ends. CDR3 loop: CASSPPGRGGSNQPQHF. CDR3 DNA sequence: TGTGCCAGCTCACCACCGGGTCGGGGAGGTAGCAATCAGCCCCAGCATTTT.

The V gene is TRBV10-3, the J gene TRBJ2-3, with TRBD2 as a possible D gene (5 bases). This CDR3 region has 15 residues. Per the germline V gene, CDR1 is ENHRY and CDR2 is SYGVKD. Trimming pared 10 bases from V and 0 bases from J, leaving 17 bases between. CDR3 residues: CATQVAPGSTDTQYF. The CDR3 DNA reads TGTGCCACACAAGTCGCCCCGGGGAGCACAGATACGCAGTATTTT.

This clone turned up a few times. J is TRBJ2-5 and V is TRBV11-2; D is perhaps TRBD2 (6 bases). V was shortened by 5 bases and J by 5 bases, with 21 bases between the two germline ends. The CDR3 contains 16 residues. CDR1 and CDR2 (germline): SGHAT, FQNNGV. The CDR3 is CASSQGRTILPETQYF. CDR3 bases: TGTGCCAGCAGCCAAGGGCGGACTATCCTCCCCGAGACCCAGTACTTC.

A remark on this clone: Its ends do not fully match the called genes, so a read error is possible. The rearrangement links TRBV7-7 to TRBJ2-2; TRBD1 matches 10 bases. Germline loops: CDR1 SSHAT, CDR2 FNYEAQ (reference sequence). The CDR3 sequence is 16 residues long. In DNA, the CDR3 is TGTGCTAGCAGCCATCGACAGGGGGCAACTGGCGGGGAGCTGTTTTTT. The encoded protein is CASSHRQGATGGELFF.

The chain uses TRBV2 and TRBJ2-1; 11 bases fit TRBD2. Looked up from germline, CDR1 is SNHLY and CDR2 is FYNNEI. V gave up 4 bases and J gave up 7 bases; unmatched junction bases: 15. This CDR3 comprises 18 residues. The CDR3: CASSAQVLAGGHGNEQFF. CDR3 sequence (DNA): TGTGCCAGCAGTGCCCAGGTTCTAGCGGGAGGTCATGGGAATGAGCAGTTCTTC.

This chain connects TRBV5-6 to TRBJ2-1; the match to TRBD2 covers 8 bases. CDR3 length: 15 residues. The junction had 3 bases not matched to a gene; V was cut back by 1 base and J by 3 bases. Germline CDR1 and CDR2: SGHDT and YYEEEE. CDR3 protein: CASSLQREFYNEQFF. CDR3 nucleotides: TGTGCCAGCAGCTTGCAGCGGGAGTTCTACAATGAGCAGTTCTTC.

This chain uses TRBV9 with TRBJ2-3; 9 nucleotides match TRBD1. Germline V gene sequence: CDR1 SGDLS, CDR2 YYNGEE. V lost 3 bases to trimming and J lost 2 bases; unmatched junction nucleotides: 7. The length of the CDR3 is 16 residues. CDR3 region: CASSADRGITTDTQYF. Here the CDR3 DNA reads TGTGCCAGCAGCGCGGACAGGGGAATAACCACAGATACGCAGTATTTT.

This chain links TRBV30 with TRBJ1-2; 8 nucleotides line up with TRBD1. The V and J ends lost 3 bases and 6 bases, in that order; junction bases with no gene match: 6. Germline V CDR1 and CDR2: GTSNPN, SVGIG (reference sequence). This CDR3 has 13 amino acids. The CDR3 DNA is TGTGCCTGGAGCCCCGGACAGGGAAATGGCTACACCTTC. It translates to CAWSPGQGNGYTF.